The entry that follows covers one TCR beta chain sequence. The antigen is unknown. TCRdb analysed the reads with MiXCR anew, one entry per CDR3 protein. Of around 11,000 distinct CDR3 sequences listed, 20% to 25% were seen once; the top ten hold around 1.4%. This record belongs to a study of liver allograft versus peripheral blood T cells. Across the study: Blood and transplanted-liver T cell receptor repertoires from recipients were compared.

Per the germline V gene, CDR1 is LNHDA and CDR2 is SQIVND (reference sequence). V lost 5 bases and J lost 7, with 15 bases in between. This CDR3 is 15 amino acids long. Study-wide points: Within liver allografts, T cell receptor repertoires were reportedly different from those in peripheral blood.

The receptor's source is a human patient who had a liver transplant. T cells may partly derive from the graft donor. This chain joins TRBV19 and TRBJ1-6; D gene ambiguous. The CDR3 DNA is TGTGCCAGTAGTTTAGGTCTCCTCCAGAATTCACCCCTCCACTTT. Translation: CASSLGLLQNSPLHF.